Below are 20 T cell receptor beta chains sequenced from a single sample in a study of blood T cell repertoires in COVID-19. Some clones are missing from TCRdb's copy, which holds only in-frame ones; the method was immunoSEQ multiplex PCR. The sample consists of fewer than 250,000 clones, about 81% of them appearing once. Material for sequencing was PBMCs or T cells enriched from blood (not recorded which). These receptors came from a woman between 25 and 40 years old who had recovered from COVID-19.

The rearrangement joins TRBV11-2 to TRBJ2-7, with D uncertain. With 1 base removed from V and 3 bases from J, the gap between germline ends came to 10 bases. Germline lookup yields CDR1 SGHAT and CDR2 FQNNGV. The CDR3 spans 14 residues. CDR3 protein: CASSLVRSNYEQYV. The CDR3 DNA is TGTGCCAGCAGCTTAGTTAGAAGCAACTACGAGCAGTACGTC.

DNA for the CDR3: TGTGCCAGCAGCCCGTCAATGAGCTATGGCTACACCTTC. Residues: CASSPSMSYGYTF. The V and J genes are TRBV7-8 and TRBJ1-2; D unclear. The ends were cut back, 5 bases at V and 4 bases at J, with 11 bases in the middle. This CDR3 is built from 13 residues. From germline, CDR1 is SGHVS and CDR2 FQNEAQ. Supplemented by reference TRBV7-8 and TRBJ1-2, the full variable domain reads GAGVSQSPRYKVAKRGQDVALRCDPISGHVSLFWYQQALGQGPEFLTYFQNEAQLDKSGLPSDRFFAERPEGSVSTLKIQRTQQEDSAVYLCASSPSMSYGYTFGSGTRLTVV.

The rearrangement joins TRBV19 to TRBJ1-1, with D tentatively TRBD1 (5 bases). This CDR3 spans 14 amino acids. Germline-derived CDR1 and CDR2 are LNHDA and SQIVND (reference sequence). Between the trimmed V and J ends, which lost 4 bases and 5 bases, there was a span of 14 bases. The CDR3: CASSKRQGGTEAFF. The CDR3 DNA follows: TGTGCCAGTAGTAAACGGCAGGGAGGGACTGAAGCTTTCTTT.

This sequence joins TRBV6-1 and TRBJ1-1; 7 bases agree with TRBD1. The J segment lost 1 base and the V segment lost 5 bases, leaving 4 bases of the junction unmatched. CDR1 is MNHNS, CDR2 SASEGT, per germline. CDR3 size: 14 residues. The CDR3 here is CASSSGTANTEAFF. CDR3 DNA sequence: TGTGCCAGCAGTTCCGGGACAGCGAACACTGAAGCTTTCTTT.

The chain links TRBV5-6 to TRBJ1-5, with 7 bases that match TRBD1. Germline V gives CDR1 SGHDT, CDR2 YYEEEE. The CDR3 loop spans 14 amino acids. J gave up 3 bases and V 4 bases, and 4 bases lay outside the gene matches. In nucleotides, the CDR3 is TGTGCCAGCAGCCCGGGACAGCTCAATCAGCCCCAGCATTTT. As protein: CASSPGQLNQPQHF. Looking up the rest from reference TRBV5-6 and TRBJ1-5 gives the full variable domain: DAGVTQSPTHLIKTRGQQVTLRCSPKSGHDTVSWYQQALGQGPQFIFQYYEEEERQRGNFPDRFSGHQFPNYSSELNVNALLLGDSALYLCASSPGQLNQPQHFGDGTRLSIL.

The chain carries TRBV4-1 and TRBJ2-7; TRBD1 matches at 7 bases. Germline assignment: CDR1 MGHRA and CDR2 YSYEKL. V lost 1 base, J lost 0 bases, and 15 bases stayed unmatched. This CDR3 spans 19 amino acids. The CDR3 region has the DNA TGCGCCAGCAGCCAAGGTACATACGGACAGGTGGGGAGCTCCTACGAGCAGTACTTC. Translated: CASSQGTYGQVGSSYEQYF.

This CDR3 is CASSGLTGVVRENTEAFF. The CDR3 DNA follows: TGTGCCAGCAGCGGCCTAACAGGGGTAGTAAGAGAGAACACTGAAGCTTTCTTT. V is TRBV21-1 and J is TRBJ1-1; no DNA check was done on the table's D call, TRBD1. TRBV21-1 is annotated as a pseudogene. The CDR3 loop spans 18 amino acids.

V and J are TRBV6-1 and TRBJ2-7; TRBD1 might be the D (6 bases). This CDR3 contains 14 residues. With 0 bases removed from V and 2 bases from J, the gap between germline ends came to 8 bases. Germline CDR1 MNHNS, CDR2 SASEGT. The CDR3 bases are TGTGCCAGCAGTGAAGCGGGGGCGGCCTACGAGCAGTACGTC. This translates into CASSEAGAAYEQYV.

The rearrangement links TRBV5-1 to TRBJ2-1; 7 bases line up with TRBD2. The CDR3 has 12 residues. Per the germline V gene, CDR1 is SGHRS and CDR2 is YFSETQ. V dropped 2 bases and J dropped 9; count of bases not matched to a gene: 2. CDR3 DNA: TGCGCCAGCAGCTTTAGCGGGCGTGAGCAGTTCTTC. The encoded protein is CASSFSGREQFF.

The V and J genes are TRBV11-3 and TRBJ2-2; D possibly corresponds to TRBD2 (6 bases). Germline CDR1 is SGHNT and CDR2 is YENEEA. This CDR3 is built from 13 residues. Trimming pared 3 bases from V and 5 bases from J, leaving 7 bases between. The CDR3 region has the DNA TGTGCCAGCAGCTTTGGGGGGACCGGGGAGCTGTTTTTT. This translates into CASSFGGTGELFF.

The rearrangement joins TRBV6-2 or TRBV6-3 to TRBJ1-5; the D is unclear. The CDR3 sequence is 17 residues long. Germline V CDR1 and CDR2: MNHEY, SVGEGT. V lost 0 bases and J lost 0, with 12 bases in between. The CDR3 is CASSYSLNGYSNQPQHF. CDR3 sequence (DNA): TGTGCCAGCAGTTACTCGCTTAACGGTTATAGCAATCAGCCCCAGCATTTT.

The chain joins TRBV5-6 to TRBJ2-3; 9 nucleotides line up with TRBD2. Germline CDR1 SGHDT, CDR2 YYEEEE. V was pared by 4 bases and J by 3 bases, with 9 bases of the junction left unmatched. The CDR3 extends over 16 amino acids. The CDR3 reads CASSGNSGSATDTQYF. The DNA of the CDR3 is TGTGCCAGCAGCGGGAATAGCGGGAGTGCGACAGATACGCAGTATTTT.

The V call is TRBV4-2, the J call TRBJ2-3; 8 bases are shared with TRBD2. The ends lost 5 bases at V and 2 bases at J; junction bases unmatched: 3. The CDR3 loop spans 14 amino acids. From germline, CDR1 is LGHNA and CDR2 YNFKEQ. This CDR3 reads CASSSAGATDTQYF. CDR3 DNA sequence: TGTGCCAGCAGCTCAGCGGGGGCCACAGATACGCAGTATTTT.

This chain uses TRBV7-9 with TRBJ2-7; 8 positions match TRBD1. V lost 6 bases, J lost 2 bases, and 6 bases stayed unmatched. Germline values: CDR1 SEHNR, CDR2 FQNEAQ (reference sequence). The CDR3 extends over 14 amino acids. This CDR3 reads CASSFRQGTYEQYF. The CDR3 region has the DNA TGTGCCAGCAGTTTTCGACAGGGGACCTACGAGCAGTACTTC.

CDR3 coding DNA: TGTGCCAGCAGCCCGGGGGGCCCAGAAGCTTTCTTT. This codes for CASSPGGPEAFF. The chain carries TRBV7-2 and TRBJ1-1; D might be TRBD1 (6 bases). Germline-derived CDR1 and CDR2 are SGHTA and FQGNSA. The V and J ends lost 5 bases and 8 bases respectively, with 12 bases between them. This CDR3 has 12 residues.

The V call is TRBV6-5, the J call TRBJ1-2; 8 nucleotides match TRBD1. CDR3 length: 15 amino acids. From germline, CDR1 is MNHEY and CDR2 SVGAGI. The V gene end was trimmed by 5 bases and the J gene end by 1 base; junction bases not matched to a gene: 6. The CDR3 nucleotides are TGTGCCAGCAGTAGTTTGACAGGGGTTAACTATGGCTACACCTTC. Amino acid sequence: CASSSLTGVNYGYTF.

This chain joins TRBV7-2 and TRBJ1-5, with no clear D. The CDR3 has 16 residues. V gave up 2 bases and J gave up 6 bases, with 17 bases separating them. Germline CDR1 reads SGHTA; CDR2 reads FQGNSA. The CDR3 sequence: CASSLSSGSPSQPQHF. The CDR3 nucleotides are TGTGCCAGCAGCTTAAGTAGCGGGTCCCCTAGTCAGCCCCAGCATTTT.

The V gene is TRBV7-8, the J gene TRBJ2-7; 7 positions agree with TRBD2. Germline V gene data show CDR1 as SGHVS and CDR2 as FQNEAQ. J lost 6 bases, V lost 1 base, and 3 bases had no gene match. CDR3 length: 13 amino acids. CDR3 nucleotide sequence: TGTGCCAGCAGCTTAGGGGGGAGGGGCGAGCAGTACTTC. Its protein product is CASSLGGRGEQYF.

This clone was seen a handful of times. This chain links TRBV19 with TRBJ2-2, with a tentative D call TRBD1 (6 bases). The CDR3 extends over 13 amino acids. From germline, CDR1 is LNHDA and CDR2 SQIVND (reference sequence). V was clipped by 3 bases and J by 6 bases, with 8 bases between them. CDR3 sequence (DNA): TGTGCCAGTAGTATTCAGGGGTCCGGGGAGCTGTTTTTT. Protein product: CASSIQGSGELFF.

V is TRBV4-1 and J is TRBJ1-2; 8 bases are a match to TRBD1. CDR3 length: 15 residues. Trimming at V came to 1 base and at J to 7 bases, leaving 8 bases not matched to a gene. Germline V gives CDR1 MGHRA, CDR2 YSYEKL. Here the CDR3 reads CASSQGLRGQGGYTF. In DNA, the CDR3 is TGCGCCAGCAGCCAAGGCCTCAGGGGGCAGGGTGGCTACACCTTC.